Described below is a single T cell receptor (beta chain) sequence and its context. This sample is drawn from a study of shared T cell receptors in the human thymus. This table comes from immunoSEQ multiplex PCR, and its TCRdb copy is limited to in-frame clones, with some not included. The sample includes roughly 700,000 clones, 88% seen only once; the top ten take around 0.0099%. In germline, CDR1 is LGHNA, CDR2 YSLEER. There are 16 residues in the CDR3. With 0 bases clipped from V and 4 bases from J, the junction kept 8 bases outside the gene matches. These data also featured in a second study, about human thymus T cells.

The sequencing sample was made of thymocytes. The chain carries TRBV4-3 and TRBJ1-2, with 7 bases lining up with TRBD1. The source is a boy in the first two years of life with a congenital heart defect. CDR3 DNA: TGCGCCAGCAGCCAAGATGATAGGGGGCGCGGCTATGGCTACACCTTC. Protein product: CASSQDDRGRGYGYTF.